This T cell receptor beta chain was captured by sequencing in a study of OX40 agonist ivuxolimab in advanced cancers. About the research overall: Ivuxolimab was delivered to patients intravenously every 2 weeks at doses spanning 0.01 to 10 mg/kg. Head and neck, renal cell, melanoma or hepatocellular carcinoma were the cancers that dose-escalation patients had.

General study results and limits: Nonresponders included some who also had low normalized T-cell clonal expansion.

Germline V gene data show CDR1 as MGHDK and CDR2 as SYGVNS. This CDR3 comprises 14 residues. Trimming removed 2 bases from V and 7 bases from J, with 12 bases in between. On this clone: Its specificity is not known.

The study sampled blood at baseline, cycle 4 day 1, and cycle 7 day 1. Using immunoSEQ multiplex PCR, the repertoire was profiled, and TCRdb retains in-frame clones only, with some absent. The table lists about 83,000 clones, about 89% of them singletons. The rearrangement links TRBV25-1 to TRBJ1-5; weak D call: TRBD1 (5 bases). This receptor was taken from an adult with an advanced solid tumor such as melanoma, head and neck, liver or kidney cancer. The sample was CD4+ or CD8+ T cells sorted from blood, taken in a trial of the OX40 agonist ivuxolimab. CDR3 sequence reads: CASSEGLGEQPQHF. The CDR3 region has the DNA TGTGCCAGCAGTGAAGGTTTGGGGGAACAGCCCCAGCATTTT.